This T cell receptor beta chain was profiled in a study of metastatic and nonmetastatic thyroid tumors. Across the study: The study looked at repertoires side by side in blood and in tumor or nodule tissue from malignant and benign thyroid patients. Whole-study findings and limits: Malignant thyroid tumors reportedly exceeded benign nodules significantly in TCR beta diversity, with the difference appearing in blood and tumor.

Source study methods: Differences in CDR3 between clinicopathological groups were drawn on to build a classifier intended to discriminate distant-metastatic papillary thyroid cancer patients. TCRdb used MiXCR to call clones anew from the PCR reads. TCRdb, not the original authors, processed these V and J calls. The sample records about 27,000 clones, 15% being singletons. Thyroid surgery had not been preceded by any treatment in any patient. Trimming shortened V by 7 bases and J by 4 bases, and 19 bases separated the two germline ends. The CDR3 covers 15 residues. Germline CDR1 and CDR2: MDHEN and SYDVKM. Worth noting for this clone: The antigen is not known.

The TCR originated in a male donor with papillary thyroid cancer or a benign thyroid nodule (not recorded which). Some clones in this sample may be carry-over from other donors' samples. Source material: blood. The chain is built from TRBV28 and TRBJ1-2; D is uncertain. The CDR3 nucleotides are TGTGCCAGCAAACCTCCCCTACCAGACTCCTATGGCTACACCTTC. Translating gives CASKPPLPDSYGYTF.